This T cell receptor (beta chain) was identified in a study of early stage breast cancer tumors. Turning to the study itself: Among some 12 ER+/PR+/HER2- tumors, eight were ductal, four lobular.

The CDR3 runs 13 residues. V shed 2 bases and J shed 8 bases, with 11 bases lying between them. Germline CDR1 is SGDLS and CDR2 is YYNGEE. General study findings and limits: Tumor and normal breast were distinguished via blood comparison in most of the 16 patients.

As regards this clone: Its antigen is currently unknown.

Measured with immunoSEQ multiplex PCR; TCRdb has only the in-frame clones, and not every one. Of fewer than 75,000 clones listed, over 65% are singletons. Sample: blood. The chain couples TRBV9 to TRBJ2-1; no reliable D call. The origin of this receptor is a person in their twenties or thirties with breast cancer. The CDR3 nucleotides are TGTGCCAGCAGCGTCGGCCGGGCGGATGAGCAGTTCTTC. Translation gives CASSVGRADEQFF. The whole variable domain, remainder taken from reference TRBV9 and TRBJ2-1, is DSGVTQTPKHLITATGQRVTLRCSPRSGDLSVYWYQQSLDQGLQFLIQYYNGEERAKGNILERFSAQQFPDLHSELNLSSLELGDSALYFCASSVGRADEQFFGPGTRLTVL.